This TCR beta chain came from a study of cytotoxic CD8 clonotypes in ibrutinib-treated CLL. Germline CDR1 is SGDLS and CDR2 is YYNGEE. Losses at the gene ends were 2 bases for V and 2 bases for J; bases not matched to a gene: 7. The CDR3 length is 17 residues. The protocol was immunoSEQ multiplex PCR, while the TCRdb copy is restricted to in-frame clones and leaves out a portion. The table lists 200,000 or so clones, 70% of them singletons, with roughly 5.9% in the top ten. The receptor's source is a human donor with chronic lymphocytic leukemia. The genes are TRBV9 and TRBJ2-5; 12 bases match TRBD2. The material sequenced was PBMCs, taken after 12 months of ibrutinib treatment. For the CDR3, the DNA is TGTGCCAGCAGCGTCGGACTAGCGGGAAGGAGTCAAGAGACCCAGTACTTC. It translates to CASSVGLAGRSQETQYF.